The 2 T cell receptor beta chains given below trace back to one sample, sequenced in a study of CD8+ T cells in alopecia areata. Sequencing templates came from extracted RNA that was reverse transcribed into cDNA. Using immunoSEQ multiplex PCR, the repertoire was profiled, and TCRdb retains in-frame clones only, with some absent. The repertoire holds 110,000 to 150,000 clones, 51% seen once, with less than 1% in the top ten. The sequences come from CD4+ T cells sorted from blood, collected at week 0. The receptors were gathered from a human donor with alopecia areata.

This clone was observed a few times. This chain uses TRBV5-1 with TRBJ1-1; 7 bases map to TRBD1. Germline CDR1 and CDR2: SGHRS and YFSETQ. V shed 2 bases, J shed 4 bases, and the junction held 11 bases outside the gene matches. The CDR3 spans 16 residues. The CDR3, as DNA: TGCGCCAGCAGCTTTCGGGACAGTTCGTCTCCCACTGAAGCTTTCTTT. Residues: CASSFRDSSSPTEAFF.

The chain links TRBV30 to TRBJ2-2; D uncertain. Germline V gene lookup returns CDR1 GTSNPN and CDR2 SVGIG (reference sequence). The CDR3 consists of 15 residues. V was cut by 2 bases and J by 3 bases, with 13 bases left in between. CDR3 amino acids: CAWSHGQVHTGELFF. CDR3 sequence (DNA): TGTGCCTGGAGTCACGGGCAGGTGCACACCGGGGAGCTGTTTTTT. The full variable domain, in which reference TRBV30 and TRBJ2-2 provide the parts outside the CDR3, is SQTIHQWPATLVQPVGSPLSLECTVEGTSNPNLYWYRQAAGRGLQLLFYSVGIGQISSEVPQNLSASRPQDRQFILSSKKLLLSDSGFYLCAWSHGQVHTGELFFGEGSRLTVL.